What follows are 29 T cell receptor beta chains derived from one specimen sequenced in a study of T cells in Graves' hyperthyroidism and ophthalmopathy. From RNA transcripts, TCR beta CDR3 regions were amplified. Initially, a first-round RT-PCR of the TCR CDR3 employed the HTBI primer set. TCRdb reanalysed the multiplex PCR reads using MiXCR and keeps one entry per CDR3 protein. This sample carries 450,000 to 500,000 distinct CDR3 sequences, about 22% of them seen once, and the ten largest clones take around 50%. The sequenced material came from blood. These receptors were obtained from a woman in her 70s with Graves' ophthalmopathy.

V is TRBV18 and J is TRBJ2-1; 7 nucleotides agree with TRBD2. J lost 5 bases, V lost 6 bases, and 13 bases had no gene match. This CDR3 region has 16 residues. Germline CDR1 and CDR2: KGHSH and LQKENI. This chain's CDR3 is CASSRYGREYNNEQFF. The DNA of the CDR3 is TGTGCCAGCTCTCGCTATGGGCGGGAGTACAACAATGAGCAGTTCTTC.

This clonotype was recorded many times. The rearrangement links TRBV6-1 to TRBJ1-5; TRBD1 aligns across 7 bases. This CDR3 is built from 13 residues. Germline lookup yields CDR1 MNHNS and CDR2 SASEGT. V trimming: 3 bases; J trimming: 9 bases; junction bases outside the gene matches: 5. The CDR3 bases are TGTGCCAGCAGTGAGGGGACAGTTTTGCCCCAGCATTTT. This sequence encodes CASSEGTVLPQHF.

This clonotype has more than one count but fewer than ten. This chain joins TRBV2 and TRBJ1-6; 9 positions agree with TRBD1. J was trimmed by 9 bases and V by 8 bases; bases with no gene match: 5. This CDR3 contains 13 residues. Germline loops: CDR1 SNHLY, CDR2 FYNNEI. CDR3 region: CASEGTGSSPLHF. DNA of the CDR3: TGTGCCAGCGAAGGGACAGGGTCTTCACCCCTCCACTTT.

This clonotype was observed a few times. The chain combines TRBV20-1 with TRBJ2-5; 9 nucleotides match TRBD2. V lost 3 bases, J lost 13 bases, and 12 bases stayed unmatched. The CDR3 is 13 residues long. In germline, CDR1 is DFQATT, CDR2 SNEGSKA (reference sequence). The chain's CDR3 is CSARVRTSAPAYF. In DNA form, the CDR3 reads TGCAGTGCTAGGGTCAGGACTAGCGCCCCCGCGTACTTC.

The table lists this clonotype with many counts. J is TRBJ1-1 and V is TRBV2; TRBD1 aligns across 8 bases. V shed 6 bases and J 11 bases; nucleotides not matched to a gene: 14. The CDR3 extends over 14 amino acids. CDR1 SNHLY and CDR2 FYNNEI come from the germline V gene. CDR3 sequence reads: CASRYQGAIGWAFF. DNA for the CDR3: TGTGCCAGCAGGTACCAGGGGGCAATTGGATGGGCTTTCTTT.

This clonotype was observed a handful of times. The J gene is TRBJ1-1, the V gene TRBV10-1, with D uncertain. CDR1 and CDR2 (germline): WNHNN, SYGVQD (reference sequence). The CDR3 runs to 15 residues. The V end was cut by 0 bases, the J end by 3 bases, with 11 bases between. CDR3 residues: CASSESVSGHTEAFF. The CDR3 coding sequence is TGCGCCAGCAGTGAGTCAGTGTCCGGGCACACTGAAGCTTTCTTT.

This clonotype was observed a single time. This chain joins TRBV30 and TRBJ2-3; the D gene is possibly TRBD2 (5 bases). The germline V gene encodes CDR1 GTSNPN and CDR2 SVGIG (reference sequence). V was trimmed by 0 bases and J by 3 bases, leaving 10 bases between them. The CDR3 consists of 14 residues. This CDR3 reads CAWSVGLATDTQYF. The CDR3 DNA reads TGTGCCTGGAGTGTAGGGCTAGCAACAGATACGCAGTATTTT.

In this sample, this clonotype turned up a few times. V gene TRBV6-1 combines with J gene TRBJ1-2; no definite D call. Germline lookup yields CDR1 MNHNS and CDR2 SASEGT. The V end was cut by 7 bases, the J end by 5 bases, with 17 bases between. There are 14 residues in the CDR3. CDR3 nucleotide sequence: TGTGCCAGCAAGTGGAGGACGAACGCGTATGGCTACACCTTC. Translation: CASKWRTNAYGYTF.

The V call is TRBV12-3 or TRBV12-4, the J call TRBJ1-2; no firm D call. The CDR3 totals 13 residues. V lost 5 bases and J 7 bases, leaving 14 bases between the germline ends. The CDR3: CASSHKVAGGYTF. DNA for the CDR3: TGTGCCAGCAGTCACAAAGTCGCAGGTGGCTACACCTTC.

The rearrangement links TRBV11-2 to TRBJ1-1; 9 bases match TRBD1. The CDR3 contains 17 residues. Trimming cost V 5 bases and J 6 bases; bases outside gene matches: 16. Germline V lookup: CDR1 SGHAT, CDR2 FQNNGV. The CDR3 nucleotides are TGTGCCAGCAGCACCCCCTACAGGGGGCGTCTCAGCCCTGAAGCTTTCTTT. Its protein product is CASSTPYRGRLSPEAFF.

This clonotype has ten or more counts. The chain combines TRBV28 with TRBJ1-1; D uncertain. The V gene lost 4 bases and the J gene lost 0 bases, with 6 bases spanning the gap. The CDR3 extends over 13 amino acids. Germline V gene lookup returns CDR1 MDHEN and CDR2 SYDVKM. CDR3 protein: CASSWQLNTEAFF. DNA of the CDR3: TGTGCCAGCAGTTGGCAATTGAACACTGAAGCTTTCTTT.

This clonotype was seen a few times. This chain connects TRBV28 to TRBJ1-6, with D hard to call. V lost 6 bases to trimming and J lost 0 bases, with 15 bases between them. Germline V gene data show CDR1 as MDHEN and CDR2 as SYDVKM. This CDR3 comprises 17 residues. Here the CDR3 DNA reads TGTGCCAGCAGCGCCACAAGTGGAATCTCCTATAATTCACCCCTCCACTTT. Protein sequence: CASSATSGISYNSPLHF.

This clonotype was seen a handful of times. For the CDR3, the DNA is TGTGCCAGCAATCTGCGGGGGGGCACAGGAGAGACCCAGTACTTC. This translates into CASNLRGGTGETQYF. The chain links TRBV7-8 to TRBJ2-5; 9 nucleotides agree with TRBD2. CDR1 is SGHVS and CDR2 is FQNEAQ in the germline V gene. The CDR3 has 15 residues. V lost 7 bases and J lost 4; bases outside the gene matches: 10.

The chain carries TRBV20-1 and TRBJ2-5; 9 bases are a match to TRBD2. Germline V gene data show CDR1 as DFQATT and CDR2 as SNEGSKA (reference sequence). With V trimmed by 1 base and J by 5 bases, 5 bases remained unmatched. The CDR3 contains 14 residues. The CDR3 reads CSARVVAGVETQYF. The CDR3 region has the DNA TGCAGTGCTAGAGTGGTAGCGGGAGTGGAGACCCAGTACTTC.

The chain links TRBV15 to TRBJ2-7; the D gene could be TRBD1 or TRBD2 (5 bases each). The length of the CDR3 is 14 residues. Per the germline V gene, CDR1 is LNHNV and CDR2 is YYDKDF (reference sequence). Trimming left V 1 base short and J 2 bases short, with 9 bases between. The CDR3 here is CATSRGDGAYEQYF. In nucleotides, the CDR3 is TGTGCCACCAGCAGAGGGGACGGGGCCTACGAGCAGTACTTC.

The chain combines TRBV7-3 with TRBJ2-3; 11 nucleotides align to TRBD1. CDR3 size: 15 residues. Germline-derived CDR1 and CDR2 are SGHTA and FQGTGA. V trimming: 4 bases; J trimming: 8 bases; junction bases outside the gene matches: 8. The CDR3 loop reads CASSSGTGGGGTQYF. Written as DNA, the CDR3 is TGTGCCAGCAGCTCCGGGACAGGGGGAGGAGGTACGCAGTATTTT. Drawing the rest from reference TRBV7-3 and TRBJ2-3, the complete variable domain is GAGVSQTPSNKVTEKGKYVELRCDPISGHTALYWYRQSLGQGPEFLIYFQGTGAADDSGLPNDRFFAVRPEGSVSTLKIQRTERGDSAVYLCASSSGTGGGGTQYFGPGTRLTVL.

The CDR3 here is CASSQPRRPSGNTIYF. The CDR3 nucleotides are TGTGCCAGCAGCCAACCTAGACGGCCCTCTGGAAACACCATATATTTT. The V gene is TRBV3-1, the J gene TRBJ1-3; D remains unclear. The CDR3 covers 16 residues. CDR1 and CDR2 (germline): LGHDT, YNNKEL (reference sequence). Trimming took 2 bases from V and 0 from J, leaving 11 bases between them.

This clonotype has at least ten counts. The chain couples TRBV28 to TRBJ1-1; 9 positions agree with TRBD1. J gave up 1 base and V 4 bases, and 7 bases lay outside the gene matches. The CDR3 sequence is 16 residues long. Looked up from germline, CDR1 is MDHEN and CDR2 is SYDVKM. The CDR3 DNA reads TGTGCCAGCAGTTCAGGGTTGGGACAGGGGAACACTGAAGCTTTCTTT. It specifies CASSSGLGQGNTEAFF.

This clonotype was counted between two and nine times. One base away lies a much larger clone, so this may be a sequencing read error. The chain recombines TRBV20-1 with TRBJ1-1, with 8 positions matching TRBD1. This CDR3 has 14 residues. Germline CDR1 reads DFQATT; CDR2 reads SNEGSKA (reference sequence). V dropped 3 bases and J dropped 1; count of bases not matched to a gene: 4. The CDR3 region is CSARAGTGNTEAFF. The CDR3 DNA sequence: TGCAGTGCTAGGGCCGGGACAGGGAACACTGAAGCTTTCTTT.

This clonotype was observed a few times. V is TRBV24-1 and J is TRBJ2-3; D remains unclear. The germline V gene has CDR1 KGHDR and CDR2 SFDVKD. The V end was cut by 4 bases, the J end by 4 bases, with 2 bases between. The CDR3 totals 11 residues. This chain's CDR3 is CATSDPDTQYF. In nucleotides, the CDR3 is TGTGCCACCAGTGACCCAGATACGCAGTATTTT.

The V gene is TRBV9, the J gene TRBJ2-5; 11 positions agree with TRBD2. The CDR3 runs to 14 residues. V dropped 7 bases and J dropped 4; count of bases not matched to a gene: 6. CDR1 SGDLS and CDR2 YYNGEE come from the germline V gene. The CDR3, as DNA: TGTGCCAGCCGCCCCCTAGCGGGAGGAGAGACCCAGTACTTC. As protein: CASRPLAGGETQYF.

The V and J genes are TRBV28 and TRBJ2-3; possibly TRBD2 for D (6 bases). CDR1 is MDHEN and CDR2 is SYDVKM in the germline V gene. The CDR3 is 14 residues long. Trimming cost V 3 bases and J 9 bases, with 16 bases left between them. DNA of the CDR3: TGTGCCAGCAGTTTGCTGGTTGGGACTCTAACGCAGTATTTT. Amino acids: CASSLLVGTLTQYF.

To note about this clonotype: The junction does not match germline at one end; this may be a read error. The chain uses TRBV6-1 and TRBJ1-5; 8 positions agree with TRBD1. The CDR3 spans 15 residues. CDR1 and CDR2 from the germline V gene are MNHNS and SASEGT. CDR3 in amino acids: CASSDRGLGNQPRHF. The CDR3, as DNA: TGTGCCAGCAGTGACAGGGGGCTAGGAAATCAGCCCCGGCATTTT.

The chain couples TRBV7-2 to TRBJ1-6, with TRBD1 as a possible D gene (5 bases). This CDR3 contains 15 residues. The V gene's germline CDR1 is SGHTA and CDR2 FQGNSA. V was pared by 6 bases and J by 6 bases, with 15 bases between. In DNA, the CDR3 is TGTGCCAGCAGTGGGGGGGGTTTTTCTAATTCACCCCTCCACTTT. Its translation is CASSGGGFSNSPLHF. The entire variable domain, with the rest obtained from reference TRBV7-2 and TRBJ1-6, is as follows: GAGVSQSPSNKVTEKGKDVELRCDPISGHTALYWYRQSLGQGLEFLIYFQGNSAPDKSGLPSDRFSAERTGGSVSTLTIQRTQQEDSAVYLCASSGGGFSNSPLHFGNGTRLTVT.

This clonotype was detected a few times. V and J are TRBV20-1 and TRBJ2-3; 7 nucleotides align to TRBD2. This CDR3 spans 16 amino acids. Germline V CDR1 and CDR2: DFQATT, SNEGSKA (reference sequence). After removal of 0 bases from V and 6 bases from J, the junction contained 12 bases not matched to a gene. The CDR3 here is CSAREFGPGGKDTQYF. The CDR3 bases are TGCAGTGCTAGAGAATTCGGGCCGGGAGGCAAGGATACGCAGTATTTT.

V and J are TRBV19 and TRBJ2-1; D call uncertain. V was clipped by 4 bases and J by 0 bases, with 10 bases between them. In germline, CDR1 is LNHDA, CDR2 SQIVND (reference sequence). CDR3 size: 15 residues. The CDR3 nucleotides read TGTGCCAGTAGTAGATACATAATCTCCTACAATGAGCAGTTCTTC. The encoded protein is CASSRYIISYNEQFF.

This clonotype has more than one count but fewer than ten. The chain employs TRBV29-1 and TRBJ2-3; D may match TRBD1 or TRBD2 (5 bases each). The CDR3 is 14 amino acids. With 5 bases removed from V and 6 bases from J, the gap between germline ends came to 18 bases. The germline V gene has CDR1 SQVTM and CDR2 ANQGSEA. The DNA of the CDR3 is TGCAGCGTTTTTGAGGGGACCATTCGGGATACGCAGTATTTT. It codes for CSVFEGTIRDTQYF.

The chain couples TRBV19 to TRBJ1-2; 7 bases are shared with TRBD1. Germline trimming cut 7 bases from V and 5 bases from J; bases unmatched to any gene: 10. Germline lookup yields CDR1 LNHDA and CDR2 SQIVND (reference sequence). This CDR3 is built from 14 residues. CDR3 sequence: CASTQGQAPYGYTF. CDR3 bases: TGTGCCAGTACCCAAGGACAGGCCCCATATGGCTACACCTTC.

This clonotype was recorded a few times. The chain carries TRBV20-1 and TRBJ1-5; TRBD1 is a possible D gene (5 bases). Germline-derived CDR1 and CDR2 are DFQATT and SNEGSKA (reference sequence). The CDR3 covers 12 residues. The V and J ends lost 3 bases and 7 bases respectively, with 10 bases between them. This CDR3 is CSASGGDQPQHF. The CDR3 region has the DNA TGCAGTGCTAGTGGGGGGGACCAGCCCCAGCATTTT.